This T cell receptor beta chain emerged from a study of T cell changes during pregnancy in multiple sclerosis. The CDR3 sequence is 13 residues long. In germline, CDR1 is KGHSH, CDR2 LQKENI. V shed 4 bases and J shed 6 bases, with 12 bases lying between them. Here immunoSEQ multiplex PCR was the method, and the copy in TCRdb shows in-frame clones only, minus some. The sample contains 50,000 to 70,000 clones, 91% of which appear only once. This TCR came from a female donor in good health, enrolled as a control in a pregnancy study. This chain connects TRBV18 to TRBJ1-2, with a tentative D call TRBD1 (6 bases). Sample: peripheral blood, taken in the third trimester of pregnancy. CDR3 amino acids: CASSQGRGDGYTF. For the CDR3, the DNA is TGTGCCAGCTCACAGGGCAGGGGAGATGGCTACACCTTC.